This section outlines one TCR beta chain sequence together with its context. This sample was included in a study of blood T cell repertoires in COVID-19. The CDR3 sequence is 16 residues long. Per germline, CDR1 LNHNV and CDR2 YYDKDF (reference sequence). Trimming cost V 8 bases and J 0 bases, with 19 bases left between them. Original processing methods: Nucleated cell counts were estimated from reference gene primer amplification. The method was immunoSEQ multiplex PCR; TCRdb's version includes in-frame clones alone and lacks a portion of them. V and J calls and clone size come straight from that table; D and trimming were deduced from the DNA. Here the sample spans some 130,000 clones, around 89% being singletons.

Input material: peripheral blood. The chain uses TRBV15 and TRBJ1-2, with a possible D match to TRBD1 (5 bases). The receptor comes from a man aged 60-69 years with COVID-19, enrolled during active disease. This CDR3 reads CATRSRTGYPNYGYTF. CDR3 nucleotide sequence: TGTGCCACCCGTTCTCGAACAGGCTACCCTAACTATGGCTACACCTTC.